The TCR beta chain described here comes from a study of shared clonotypes between healthy human individuals. Study observations and caveats: There were few donors, and this limited the genetic and exposure-history diversity represented.

Profiled with immunoSEQ multiplex PCR; TCRdb holds only in-frame clones, not every one. The repertoire holds about 2.1 million clones, with 93% as singletons. Germline CDR1 and CDR2: SGDLS and YYNGEE. The CDR3 is made up of 15 amino acids. The V gene end was trimmed by 3 bases and the J gene end by 6 bases; junction bases not matched to a gene: 5. On this clone: What it recognizes is unknown.

Naivety among CD8 cells was defined by CD45RO negativity and positive CCR7 selection, thereby excluding terminally differentiated effector memory CD45RA+ cells. Study donors comprised healthy, HIV-negative adults devoid of recent acute infection or vaccination. Among the donors, all were Caucasian adults who lived in Nashville, Tennessee. This TCR was recovered from a man aged 18 to 35 in good health. Some clones in this sample may be carry-over from other donors' samples. Sequences were obtained from naive CD8+ T cells from PBMCs. V is TRBV9 and J is TRBJ2-1, with 11 nucleotides matching TRBD2. CDR3 amino acids: CASSGSGTSGNEQFF. Here the CDR3 DNA reads TGTGCCAGCAGCGGATCCGGGACTAGCGGCAATGAGCAGTTCTTC.